Sequencing of this TCR beta chain was carried out in a study of blood T cell repertoires in COVID-19. As for the study in general: Italy, Spain and the United States were the sources of the convalescent and acute COVID-19 samples. The cDNA or gDNA used as material had been derived from T cells, B-cell-depleted T cells, or PBMCs.

The CDR3 sequence is 19 residues long. V lost 7 bases and J lost 3; bases outside the gene matches: 12. CDR1 is LNHDA and CDR2 is SQIVND in the germline V gene (reference sequence). Original analysis: How many nucleated cells were present was estimated from reference gene primer amplification. Repertoires were generated with immunoSEQ multiplex PCR, while TCRdb's copy carries only in-frame clones and drops some. That table furnishes V, J and clone size, whereas the DNA furnished D and trimming. The profile shows about 190,000 clones, about 88% of them singletons. The sample taken for sequencing was peripheral blood. The chain joins TRBV19 to TRBJ2-6; 13 bases map to TRBD2. This clonotype was obtained from a woman aged 40 to 55 who had recovered from COVID-19. CDR3 coding DNA: TGTGCCAGTAACGGGGGAGGACTAGCGGGAGTATTTGGGGCCAACGTCCTGACTTTC. This gives the protein CASNGGGLAGVFGANVLTF. The entire variable domain, with the rest obtained from reference TRBV19 and TRBJ2-6, is as follows: DGGITQSPKYLFRKEGQNVTLSCEQNLNHDAMYWYRQDPGQGLRLIYYSQIVNDFQKGDIAEGYSVSREKKESFPLTVTSAQKNPTAFYLCASNGGGLAGVFGANVLTFGAGSRLTVL.